The 3 T cell receptor beta chains below were found in one sample sequenced in a study of T cells after yellow fever vaccination. TCRdb used MiXCR to reprocess the 5' RACE reads, holding one entry per CDR3 protein. The top ten clones hold just under 20% of a sample with 300,000 to 350,000 distinct CDR3 sequences, over 3.5% of them seen once. The sequences come from PBMCs, collected 15 days after the yellow fever booster vaccination. Receptors were obtained from a man between 18 and 29 years old who received the YFV17D yellow fever vaccine.

This clonotype was recorded a few times. The gene calls are TRBV12-3 or TRBV12-4 and TRBJ1-3; possible D gene TRBD1, 5 bases. Trimming cost V 4 bases and J 9 bases, with 25 bases left between them. The CDR3 extends over 17 amino acids. This chain's CDR3 is CASSSTAGPRRDGTIYF. The CDR3 DNA follows: TGTGCCAGCAGTTCCACCGCCGGGCCGAGGCGGGACGGCACCATATATTTT.

The chain is built from TRBV6-2 or TRBV6-3 and TRBJ2-3; D is possibly TRBD1 (7 bases). The CDR3 has 13 amino acids. Germline V gene lookup returns CDR1 MNHEY and CDR2 SVGEGT. V was cut by 7 bases and J by 5 bases, with 13 bases left in between. The CDR3 loop is CASTRQGGDTQYF. The CDR3 region has the DNA TGTGCCAGCACTCGGCAGGGGGGAGATACGCAGTATTTT.

This clonotype has only a few counts. This CDR3 reads CASSPSTNRANYGYTF. The DNA of the CDR3 is TGTGCCAGCAGTCCAAGTACTAACAGGGCTAACTATGGCTACACCTTC. V gene TRBV12-3 or TRBV12-4 combines with J gene TRBJ1-2, with D possibly matching TRBD1 (6 bases). CDR3 length: 16 amino acids. Trimming cost V 5 bases and J 0 bases, with 16 bases left between them.